The table lists the clone carrying this T cell receptor beta chain with a few counts. The antigen remains unidentified. The record originates from a study of blood T cells in healthy people across ages. Individuals who donated were healthy Caucasians from Russia aged about 6 to 90. Regarding the study as a whole: In long-lived donors, naive CD4+ cell counts and diversity exceeded those of aged donors.

The CDR3 spans 14 residues. CDR1 is SGHTA, CDR2 FQGNSA, per germline. V was pared by 7 bases and J by 2 bases, with 13 bases between. Together with a sample-barcoded 5' primer, a J-beta primer mix was included in a second PCR lasting roughly 6 to 12 cycles. TCRdb re-derived calls from the 5' RACE reads in MiXCR, one entry per CDR3 protein. The table has 1.5 million to 2 million distinct CDR3 sequences, roughly 30% seen once; the top ten hold roughly 8.2%. This sequence was found in a woman aged 30 to 39 in good health. V gene TRBV7-2 combines with J gene TRBJ2-3; D uncertain. Sequencing was done on a sample of blood. CDR3 loop: CASTPQVDTDTQYF. The CDR3 region has the DNA TGTGCCAGCACCCCTCAAGTGGACACAGATACGCAGTATTTT.